This T cell receptor beta chain comes out of a study of shared clonotypes between healthy human individuals. Germline CDR1 SGHAT, CDR2 FQNNGV. CDR3 length: 13 residues. V lost 6 bases and J 2 bases, leaving 11 bases between the germline ends. Clones were read by immunoSEQ multiplex PCR, and TCRdb kept only the in-frame ones, dropping some. The sample includes under 2,500,000 clones, approximately 94% of them seen just once. The TCR comes from a man aged 18-30 years in good health. The sample comprised naive CD4+ T cells sorted from blood. Subset here: CD45RA+ positively selected. The chain employs TRBV11-2 and TRBJ2-7; D not resolved. The CDR3 DNA sequence: TGTGCCAGCAGATCCATCCAGGCCTACGAGCAGTACTTC. Residues: CASRSIQAYEQYF.